The T cell receptor beta chain described here comes from a study of human T cells and chemical hapten exposure. Overall study: Variation in per-sample TCR yields came mainly from small pooled library volume differences.

The time point: pre-sensitization, week 0. Regarding treatment: therapeutic diphenylcyclopropenone sensitization with weekly scalp DPC. TCRdb analysed the RACE reads with MiXCR anew, one entry per CDR3 protein. Among 35,000 to 45,000 distinct CDR3 sequences listed, 9.5% to 15% were seen once. There are 13 residues in the CDR3. Unmatched junction bases numbered 3, after V lost 3 bases and J lost 6 bases. CDR1 and CDR2 from the germline V gene are SGHDT and YYEEEE. A few counts support this clonotype. This TCR came from a woman aged 30 to 39 with alopecia areata. Some clones in this sample may be carry-over from other donors' samples. The sequences come from whole blood, collected in connection with sensitization to the hapten diphenylcyclopropenone (DPC). J is TRBJ2-1 and V is TRBV5-6, with 7 bases that match TRBD1. The CDR3 is CASSYNRGNEQFF. Here the CDR3 DNA reads TGTGCCAGCAGCTACAACAGGGGCAATGAGCAGTTCTTC.